What follows is one T cell receptor beta chain and its context. Its antigen is not known. cDNA carried unique molecular identifiers, and a universal primer site was added by template switching. TCRdb analysed the 5' RACE reads with MiXCR anew, one entry per CDR3 protein. The sample holds some 660,000 distinct CDR3 sequences, around 8.6% seen once. The sample is drawn from a study of identical twins. Study observations and caveats: It was possible that invariant MAIT and iNKT cells partly confounded the zero-insertion analyses. Low generation probability was overrepresented in out-of-frame alpha sequences shared by twins.

The same data also contributed to another study, on yellow fever vaccine responses in identical twins.

Sequenced input: PBMCs. The TCR sequence derives from a woman aged 18-29 years in good health.

CDR3 amino acids: CASSPLEGSYEQYF. The DNA for the CDR3 is TGTGCCAGCTCACCACTGGAGGGGTCCTACGAGCAGTACTTC. This rearrangement joins TRBV18 to TRBJ2-7; possible D gene TRBD2, 6 bases. V was cut by 1 base and J by 1 base, with 8 bases left in between. Germline V gene sequence: CDR1 KGHSH, CDR2 LQKENI. This CDR3 spans 14 amino acids.